The present T cell receptor (beta chain) was sequenced within a study of T cell changes during pregnancy in multiple sclerosis. Per germline, CDR1 MDHEN and CDR2 SYDVKM. V was trimmed by 1 base and J by 6 bases, leaving 12 bases between them. CDR3 length: 14 amino acids. Clones were read by immunoSEQ multiplex PCR, and TCRdb kept only the in-frame ones, dropping some. Here the sample spans over 50,000 clones, under 95% being singletons. The chain employs TRBV28 and TRBJ1-2; D remains unclear. This material consisted of peripheral blood, taken in the third trimester of pregnancy. The sequence derives from a female donor in good health, enrolled as a control in a pregnancy study. The CDR3, as DNA: TGTGCCAGCAGTTTATATGTCGGAGGCCATGGCTACACCTTC. Translating gives CASSLYVGGHGYTF.